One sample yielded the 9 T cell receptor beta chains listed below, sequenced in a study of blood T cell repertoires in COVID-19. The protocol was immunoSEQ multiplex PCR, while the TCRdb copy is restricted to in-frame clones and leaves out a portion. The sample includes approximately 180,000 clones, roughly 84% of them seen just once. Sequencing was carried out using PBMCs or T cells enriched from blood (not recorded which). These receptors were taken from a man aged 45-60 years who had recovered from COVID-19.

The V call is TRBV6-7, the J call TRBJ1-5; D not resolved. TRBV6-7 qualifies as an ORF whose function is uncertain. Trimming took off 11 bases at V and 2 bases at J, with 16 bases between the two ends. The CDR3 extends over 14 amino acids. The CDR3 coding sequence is TGTGCCCGGTGTGGAAGACTGGGCAATCAGCCCCAGCATTTT. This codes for CARCGRLGNQPQHF.

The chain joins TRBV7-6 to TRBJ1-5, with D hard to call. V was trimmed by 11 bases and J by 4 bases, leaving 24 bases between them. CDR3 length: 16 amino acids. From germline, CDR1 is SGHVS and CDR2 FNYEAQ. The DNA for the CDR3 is TGTGCCGGACGAACTAGGACGGGCCTAGGGAATCAGCCCCAGCATTTT. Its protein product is CAGRTRTGLGNQPQHF.

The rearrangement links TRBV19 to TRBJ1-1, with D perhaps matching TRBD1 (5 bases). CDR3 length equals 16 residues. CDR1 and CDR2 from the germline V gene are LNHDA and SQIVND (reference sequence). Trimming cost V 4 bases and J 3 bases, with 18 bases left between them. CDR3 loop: CASSRPAGPEDTEAFF. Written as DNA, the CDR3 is TGTGCCAGTAGTAGACCGGCGGGGCCCGAGGACACTGAAGCTTTCTTT.

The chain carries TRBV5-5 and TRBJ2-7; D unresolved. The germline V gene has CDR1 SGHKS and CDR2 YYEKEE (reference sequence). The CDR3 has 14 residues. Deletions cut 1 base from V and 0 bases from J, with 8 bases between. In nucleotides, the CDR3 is TGTGCCAGCAGCTTGCGGTTCCCCTCCTACGAGCAGTACTTC. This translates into CASSLRFPSYEQYF.

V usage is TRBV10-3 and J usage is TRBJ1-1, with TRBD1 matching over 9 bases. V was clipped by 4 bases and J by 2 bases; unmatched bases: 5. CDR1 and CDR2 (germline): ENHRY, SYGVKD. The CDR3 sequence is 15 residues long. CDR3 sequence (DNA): TGTGCCATCAGTGGGGACAGGGCGTACAACACTGAAGCTTTCTTT. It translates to CAISGDRAYNTEAFF.

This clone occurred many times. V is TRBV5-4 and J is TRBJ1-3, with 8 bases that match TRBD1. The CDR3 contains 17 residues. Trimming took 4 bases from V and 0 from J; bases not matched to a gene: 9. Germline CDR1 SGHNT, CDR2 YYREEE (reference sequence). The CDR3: CASSPSGTGNSGNTIYF. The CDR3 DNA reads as TGTGCCAGCAGCCCCTCCGGGACAGGCAACTCTGGAAACACCATATATTTT.

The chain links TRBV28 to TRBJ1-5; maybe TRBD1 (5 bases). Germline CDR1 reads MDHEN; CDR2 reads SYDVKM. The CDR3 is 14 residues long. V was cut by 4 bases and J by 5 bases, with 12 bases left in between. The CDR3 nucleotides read TGTGCCAGCAGTTCGGCAGGGAGGGATCAGCCCCAGCATTTT. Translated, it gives CASSSAGRDQPQHF. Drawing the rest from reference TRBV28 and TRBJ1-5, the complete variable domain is DVKVTQSSRYLVKRTGEKVFLECVQDMDHENMFWYRQDPGLGLRLIYFSYDVKMKEKGDIPEGYSVSREKKERFSLILESASTNQTSMYLCASSSAGRDQPQHFGDGTRLSIL.

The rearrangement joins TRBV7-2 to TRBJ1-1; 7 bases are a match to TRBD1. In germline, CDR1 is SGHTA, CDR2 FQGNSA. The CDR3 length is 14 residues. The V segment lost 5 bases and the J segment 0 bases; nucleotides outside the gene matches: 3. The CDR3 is CASSPDRVNTEAFF. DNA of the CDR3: TGTGCCAGCAGCCCCGACAGGGTGAACACTGAAGCTTTCTTT. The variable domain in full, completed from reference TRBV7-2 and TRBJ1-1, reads GAGVSQSPSNKVTEKGKDVELRCDPISGHTALYWYRQSLGQGLEFLIYFQGNSAPDKSGLPSDRFSAERTGGSVSTLTIQRTQQEDSAVYLCASSPDRVNTEAFFGQGTRLTVV.

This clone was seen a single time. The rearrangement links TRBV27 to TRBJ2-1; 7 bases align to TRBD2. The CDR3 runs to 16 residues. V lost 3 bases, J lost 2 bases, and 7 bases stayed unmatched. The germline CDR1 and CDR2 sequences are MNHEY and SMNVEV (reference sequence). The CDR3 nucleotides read TGTGCCAGCAGTTTGCTGGCGGGGGTCGCCTACAATGAGCAGTTCTTC. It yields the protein CASSLLAGVAYNEQFF.